Shown below are 6 T cell receptor beta chains from a single sample sequenced in a study of T cells in Graves' hyperthyroidism and ophthalmopathy. Amplified regions were TCR beta CDR3 sequences from RNA transcripts. The HTBI primer set was used in a first-round RT-PCR of the TCR CDR3. TCRdb used MiXCR to reprocess the multiplex PCR reads, holding one entry per CDR3 protein. The sample consists of about 49,000 distinct CDR3 sequences, approximately 50% of them appearing once. The sample comprised peripheral blood or thyroid tissue (not recorded which). Receptor source: a man aged 18 to 30 with Graves' hyperthyroidism.

This clonotype has just one count. The V gene is TRBV7-8, the J gene TRBJ1-1; D remains unclear. This CDR3 is built from 14 residues. Germline loops: CDR1 SGHVS, CDR2 FQNEAQ. With 2 bases removed from V and 1 base from J, the gap between germline ends came to 8 bases. CDR3 loop: CASSLFGGNTEAFF. In DNA, the CDR3 is TGTGCCAGCAGCTTATTCGGAGGGAACACTGAAGCTTTCTTT. The whole variable domain, filled in from reference TRBV7-8 and TRBJ1-1, reads GAGVSQSPRYKVAKRGQDVALRCDPISGHVSLFWYQQALGQGPEFLTYFQNEAQLDKSGLPSDRFFAERPEGSVSTLKIQRTQQEDSAVYLCASSLFGGNTEAFFGQGTRLTVV.

This sequence joins TRBV7-3 and TRBJ1-1; D is perhaps TRBD1 (6 bases). V lost 3 bases and J 4 bases, leaving 9 bases between the germline ends. The CDR3 totals 13 residues. Germline values: CDR1 SGHTA, CDR2 FQGTGA. This CDR3 is CASSLGAFTEAFF. The CDR3 nucleotides read TGTGCCAGCAGCTTGGGGGCTTTCACTGAAGCTTTCTTT.

This clonotype came up many times. The CDR3 protein is CASSQWRTTNEKLFF. As DNA, the CDR3 is TGCGCCAGCAGCCAATGGCGGACAACTAATGAAAAACTGTTTTTT. The rearrangement uses TRBV4-1 and TRBJ1-4, with unresolved D. This CDR3 spans 15 amino acids. The V gene lost 2 bases and the J gene lost 0 bases, with 7 bases spanning the gap. Looked up from germline, CDR1 is MGHRA and CDR2 is YSYEKL.

The chain employs TRBV5-1 and TRBJ2-7; the D gene is possibly TRBD1 (5 bases). Trimming removed 4 bases from V and 9 bases from J, with 23 bases in between. CDR1 is SGHRS, CDR2 YFSETQ, per germline. This CDR3 has 15 amino acids. CDR3 residues: CASSLGGAGLSRQYF. DNA of the CDR3: TGCGCCAGCAGCCTTGGTGGGGCAGGGCTCTCTAGGCAGTACTTC.

J is TRBJ2-7 and V is TRBV29-1, with D possibly being TRBD1 (6 bases). The CDR3 is 11 amino acids. V lost 7 bases, J lost 6 bases, and 13 bases lay in between. CDR1 and CDR2 from the germline V gene are SQVTM and ANQGSEA. The CDR3 sequence: CSAKQGSEQYF. Here the CDR3 DNA reads TGCAGCGCTAAACAGGGCAGCGAGCAGTACTTC.

This clonotype came up many times. CDR3 region: CASSRFLAGLPETQYF. The CDR3 region has the DNA TGTGCCAGCAGCCGGTTCCTAGCGGGTCTCCCAGAGACCCAGTACTTC. V gene TRBV14 combines with J gene TRBJ2-5; TRBD2 aligns across 8 bases. Trimming at V came to 4 bases and at J to 4 bases, leaving 11 bases not matched to a gene. The CDR3 loop spans 16 amino acids. The V gene's germline CDR1 is SGHDN and CDR2 FVKESK.